This T cell receptor beta chain appears in the sequencing data of a study of T cells in Graves' hyperthyroidism and ophthalmopathy. There were TCR beta CDR3 regions amplified from RNA transcripts. HTBI primers were the set used in a first-round RT-PCR of the TCR CDR3. TCRdb reprocessed the multiplex PCR reads via MiXCR and lists one record per CDR3 protein. This repertoire shows over 150,000 distinct CDR3 sequences, 17% found once; its top ten account for 40% to 65%. Patients were aged 18 to 65, had disease duration under 2 months, and had newly diagnosed hyperthyroidism. Overall study results and limits: Blood also held most thyroid clonotypes expanded beyond 0.001.

This clonotype appeared a few times. Its target is not known. The germline V gene has CDR1 SEHNR and CDR2 FQNEAQ (reference sequence). The V end was cut by 0 bases, the J end by 4 bases, with 10 bases between. CDR3 length: 15 residues. The source of this sequence is a woman in her fifties or sixties with Graves' hyperthyroidism. The V call is TRBV7-9, the J call TRBJ2-1; the D gene is possibly TRBD2 (6 bases). What was sequenced was blood. DNA for the CDR3: TGTGCCAGCAGCTTAGCGTGGGCGGGGTACAATGAGCAGTTCTTC. This sequence encodes CASSLAWAGYNEQFF.